This T cell receptor (beta chain) is from a study of cytomegalovirus exposure and HLA in healthy donors. It was with 60 Vbeta and 13 Jbeta primers that the PCR ran. The data were produced by immunoSEQ multiplex PCR, yet TCRdb's version contains in-frame clones alone and is incomplete. The sample holds fewer than 200,000 clones, more than 80% seen once. Sequencing input: PBMCs. The TCR sequence derives from a woman aged 18-30 years in good health and CMV-seronegative.

In nucleotides, the CDR3 is TGTGCCAGCAGCGCCGGACGGGAGTATAGGGAAAAACTGTTTTTT. It specifies CASSAGREYREKLFF. The genes are TRBV9 and TRBJ1-4; D remains ambiguous. V lost 3 bases to trimming and J lost 8 bases, with 17 bases between them. CDR3 length: 15 residues. The germline V gene has CDR1 SGDLS and CDR2 YYNGEE.